The 20 T cell receptor beta chains in this list originate from one sample, sequenced in a study of identical twins. TCRdb processed the 5' RACE reads anew with MiXCR; each CDR3 protein has one entry. Of about 690,000 distinct CDR3 sequences listed, 5.5% to 6.5% are singletons. The sample consisted of naive T cells sorted from blood. The receptors were gathered from a man younger than 35 in good health.

This clonotype was counted ten times or more. V usage is TRBV29-1 and J usage is TRBJ2-2; no clear D. The V gene's germline CDR1 is SQVTM and CDR2 ANQGSEA. The CDR3 runs to 13 residues. Trimming cost V 4 bases and J 4 bases, with 10 bases left between them. CDR3 amino acids: CSVVQIPTGELFF. CDR3 DNA sequence: TGCAGCGTTGTACAGATCCCCACCGGGGAGCTGTTTTTT.

This clonotype has ten or more counts. The chain uses TRBV5-6 and TRBJ2-3; D tentatively fits TRBD1 or TRBD2 (5 bases each). CDR1 is SGHDT and CDR2 is YYEEEE in the germline V gene. V gave up 0 bases and J gave up 1 base, with 9 bases separating them. The CDR3 length is 15 residues. CDR3 bases: TGTGCCAGCAGCTTGGGGGGGTTTCGCACAGATACGCAGTATTTT. Translated: CASSLGGFRTDTQYF.

In its sample, this clonotype was seen many times. The genes are TRBV7-9 and TRBJ2-1, with D unresolved. Trimming removed 5 bases from V and 3 bases from J, with 17 bases in between. Germline V gives CDR1 SEHNR, CDR2 FQNEAQ (reference sequence). The CDR3 length is 16 residues. The chain's CDR3 is CASSALRSGFYNEQFF. CDR3 bases: TGTGCCAGCAGCGCTTTGCGGAGTGGATTCTACAATGAGCAGTTCTTC.

This clonotype was observed many times. The chain recombines TRBV20-1 with TRBJ2-3, with D perhaps being TRBD1 or TRBD2 (5 bases each). The CDR3 is 18 amino acids. The ends were cut back, 0 bases at V and 0 bases at J, with 19 bases in the middle. Germline V CDR1 and CDR2: DFQATT, SNEGSKA (reference sequence). The CDR3 nucleotides read TGCAGTGCTAGAGATGGGGCTAAGCGGATCGCTAGCACAGATACGCAGTATTTT. It yields the protein CSARDGAKRIASTDTQYF.

This clonotype was detected ten times or more. This chain connects TRBV3-1 to TRBJ2-7; 7 bases line up with TRBD1. Per germline, CDR1 LGHDT and CDR2 YNNKEL (reference sequence). V shed 0 bases and J 0 bases; nucleotides not matched to a gene: 2. The CDR3 is 15 residues long. The DNA for the CDR3 is TGTGCCAGCAGCCAAGAGGCAGGGGGCTCCTACGAGCAGTACGTC. This codes for CASSQEAGGSYEQYV.

The chain combines TRBV7-2 with TRBJ2-2; TRBD1 agrees at 9 bases. There are 15 residues in the CDR3. The junction had 4 bases not matched to a gene; V was cut back by 4 bases and J by 4 bases. Germline CDR1 is SGHTA and CDR2 is FQGNSA. As DNA, the CDR3 is TGTGCCAGCAGCTACAGGGGGCGAAGCACCGGGGAGCTGTTTTTT. It translates to CASSYRGRSTGELFF.

This clonotype was counted between two and nine times. The CDR3 DNA reads as TGCGCCAGCAGCAGATCCTACAGGGGGCTCTCGAGGGAGACCCAGTACTTC. It encodes CASSRSYRGLSRETQYF. V is TRBV5-1 and J is TRBJ2-5; TRBD1 matches 9 bases. From germline, CDR1 is SGHRS and CDR2 YFSETQ. Trimming cost V 4 bases and J 5 bases; bases outside gene matches: 15. The CDR3 consists of 17 residues.

The rearrangement uses TRBV5-8 and TRBJ2-1; D gene ambiguous. The CDR3 extends over 18 amino acids. With 2 bases removed from V and 6 bases from J, the gap between germline ends came to 24 bases. Germline V gene data show CDR1 as SGHTS and CDR2 as YDEGEE. The CDR3 region is CASSFKNVGGSSGNEQFF. Written as DNA, the CDR3 is TGTGCCAGCAGCTTCAAAAACGTAGGTGGCAGTTCGGGCAATGAGCAGTTCTTC.

This chain connects TRBV4-1 to TRBJ1-4, with D hard to call. This CDR3 spans 15 amino acids. Germline CDR1 and CDR2: MGHRA and YSYEKL. Between the trimmed V and J ends, which lost 4 bases and 7 bases, there was a span of 16 bases. CDR3 sequence (DNA): TGCGCCAGCAGCCCCCTCGGTTTCGGTACTGAAAAACTGTTTTTT. Residues: CASSPLGFGTEKLFF.

This clonotype was counted at least ten times. The V and J genes are TRBV29-1 and TRBJ1-2; 8 bases match TRBD1. Per germline, CDR1 SQVTM and CDR2 ANQGSEA. The CDR3 contains 13 residues. Trimming at V came to 6 bases and at J to 2 bases, leaving 5 bases not matched to a gene. CDR3 amino acids: CSVTTGANYGYTF. The CDR3 coding sequence is TGCAGCGTGACGACAGGGGCCAACTATGGCTACACCTTC.

The table lists this clonotype with a few counts. The chain couples TRBV5-1 to TRBJ1-5; D is possibly TRBD1 (6 bases). CDR3 size: 15 residues. Trimming shortened V by 5 bases and J by 4 bases, and 16 bases separated the two germline ends. The V gene's germline CDR1 is SGHRS and CDR2 YFSETQ. CDR3 bases: TGCGCCAGCAGGGACAGACCTAATGGGAATCAGCCCCAGCATTTT. It yields the protein CASRDRPNGNQPQHF.

This clonotype was counted a few times. The chain couples TRBV27 to TRBJ2-6; 9 bases map to TRBD1. The V segment lost 5 bases and the J segment 0 bases; nucleotides outside the gene matches: 11. The CDR3 runs to 19 residues. CDR1 is MNHEY, CDR2 SMNVEV, per germline (reference sequence). CDR3 sequence reads: CASSNLPGQGDSGANVLTF. CDR3 DNA sequence: TGTGCCAGCAGTAACCTACCGGGACAGGGAGACTCTGGGGCCAACGTCCTGACTTTC.

There are a few counts of this clonotype. The chain is built from TRBV20-1 and TRBJ2-5, with 10 bases fitting TRBD1. The CDR3 loop spans 14 amino acids. With V trimmed by 1 base and J by 4 bases, 3 bases remained unmatched. CDR1 and CDR2 from the germline V gene are DFQATT and SNEGSKA (reference sequence). CDR3 coding DNA: TGCAGTGCTAGAGCCTGGACAGGGGGAGAGACCCAGTACTTC. Encoded protein: CSARAWTGGETQYF.

The chain links TRBV5-1 to TRBJ2-7; 8 bases are a match to TRBD2. V dropped 3 bases and J dropped 4; count of bases not matched to a gene: 12. Per the germline V gene, CDR1 is SGHRS and CDR2 is YFSETQ. The CDR3 spans 16 residues. CDR3 sequence reads: CASSSTLRVAGYEQYF. The CDR3 bases are TGCGCCAGCAGCTCGACCTTGAGGGTAGCGGGGTACGAGCAGTACTTC.

This clonotype showed up many times. The chain links TRBV12-3 or TRBV12-4 to TRBJ2-3; a weak D match, TRBD1 (6 bases). V shed 4 bases and J shed 6 bases, with 17 bases lying between them. The CDR3 covers 15 residues. CDR3 residues: CASSSLGGGPDTQYF. For the CDR3, the DNA is TGTGCCAGCAGTTCCCTAGGGGGTGGTCCGGATACGCAGTATTTT.

This clonotype appeared once. The chain couples TRBV7-8 to TRBJ2-1; D possibly corresponds to TRBD2 (5 bases). This CDR3 spans 13 amino acids. From germline, CDR1 is SGHVS and CDR2 FQNEAQ. Deletions cut 5 bases from V and 13 bases from J, with 18 bases between. CDR3 region: CASSPPGYQRQFF. The CDR3 bases are TGTGCCAGCAGCCCCCCGGGATACCAACGACAGTTCTTC. The whole variable domain, remainder taken from reference TRBV7-8 and TRBJ2-1, is GAGVSQSPRYKVAKRGQDVALRCDPISGHVSLFWYQQALGQGPEFLTYFQNEAQLDKSGLPSDRFFAERPEGSVSTLKIQRTQQEDSAVYLCASSPPGYQRQFFGPGTRLTVL.

This clonotype was counted many times. This chain uses TRBV20-1 with TRBJ2-3; 7 nucleotides agree with TRBD2. V was clipped by 3 bases and J by 2 bases; unmatched bases: 11. Germline CDR1 and CDR2: DFQATT and SNEGSKA (reference sequence). The CDR3 contains 16 residues. CDR3 amino acids: CSASPVTSSFTDTQYF. CDR3 sequence (DNA): TGCAGTGCTAGCCCGGTGACTAGCTCCTTCACAGATACGCAGTATTTT.

The chain is built from TRBV29-1 and TRBJ2-5, with 13 bases that match TRBD2. The CDR3 runs 13 residues. The trim removed 6 bases at V and 6 bases at J, leaving 4 bases unmatched. Germline CDR1 and CDR2: SQVTM and ANQGSEA. The CDR3 region is CSVGTSGKKTQYF. In nucleotides, the CDR3 is TGCAGCGTCGGGACTAGCGGGAAAAAGACCCAGTACTTC.

This clonotype was observed at least ten times. V and J are TRBV5-1 and TRBJ2-4; the match to TRBD1 covers 9 bases. J was trimmed by 0 bases and V by 3 bases; bases with no gene match: 10. The CDR3 is 18 amino acids. In germline, CDR1 is SGHRS, CDR2 YFSETQ. CDR3 residues: CASSSTPGQGLAKNIQYF. CDR3 sequence (DNA): TGCGCCAGCAGCTCGACGCCGGGACAGGGACTAGCCAAAAACATTCAGTACTTC.

There are many counts of this clonotype. This chain links TRBV5-1 with TRBJ2-1; D possibly uses TRBD1 or TRBD2 (5 bases each). From germline, CDR1 is SGHRS and CDR2 YFSETQ. Deletions cut 2 bases from V and 6 bases from J, with 15 bases between. This CDR3 has 15 amino acids. In DNA form, the CDR3 reads TGCGCCAGCAGCTTCATTCACGGGACCTTCAATGAGCAGTTCTTC. Translated: CASSFIHGTFNEQFF.